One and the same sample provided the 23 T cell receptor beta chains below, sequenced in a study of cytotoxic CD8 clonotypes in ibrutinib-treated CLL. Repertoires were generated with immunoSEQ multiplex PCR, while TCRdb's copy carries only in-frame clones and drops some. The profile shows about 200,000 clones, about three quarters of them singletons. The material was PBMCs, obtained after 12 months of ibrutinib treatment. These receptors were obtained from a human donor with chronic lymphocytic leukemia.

The CDR3 loop is CASSLNALAEAFF. CDR3 nucleotides: TGTGCCAGCAGCTTAAACGCTTTGGCTGAAGCTTTCTTT. V is TRBV7-3 and J is TRBJ1-1, with D unclear. The germline V gene encodes CDR1 SGHTA and CDR2 FQGTGA. CDR3 length: 13 amino acids. The germline V and J ends were trimmed by 1 base and 6 bases, with 9 bases remaining between them.

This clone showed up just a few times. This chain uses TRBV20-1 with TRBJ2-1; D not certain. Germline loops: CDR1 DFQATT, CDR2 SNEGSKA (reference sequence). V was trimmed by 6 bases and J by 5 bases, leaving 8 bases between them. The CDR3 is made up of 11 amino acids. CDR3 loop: CSAPLHNEQFF. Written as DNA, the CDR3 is TGCAGTGCCCCTCTACACAATGAGCAGTTCTTC.

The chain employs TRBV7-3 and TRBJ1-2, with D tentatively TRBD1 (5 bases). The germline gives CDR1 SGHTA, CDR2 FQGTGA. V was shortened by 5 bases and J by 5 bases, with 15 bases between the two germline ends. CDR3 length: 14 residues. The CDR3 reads CASSLHDRDYGYTF. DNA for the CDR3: TGTGCCAGCAGCCTCCATGACAGAGATTATGGCTACACCTTC. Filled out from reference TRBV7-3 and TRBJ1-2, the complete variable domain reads GAGVSQTPSNKVTEKGKYVELRCDPISGHTALYWYRQSLGQGPEFLIYFQGTGAADDSGLPNDRFFAVRPEGSVSTLKIQRTERGDSAVYLCASSLHDRDYGYTFGSGTRLTVV.

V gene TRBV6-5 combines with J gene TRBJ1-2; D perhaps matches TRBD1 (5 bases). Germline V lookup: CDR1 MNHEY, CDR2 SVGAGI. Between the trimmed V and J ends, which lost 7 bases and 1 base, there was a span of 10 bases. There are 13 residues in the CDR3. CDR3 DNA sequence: TGTGCCAGCACCGACAGCGTTAACTATGGCTACACCTTC. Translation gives CASTDSVNYGYTF.

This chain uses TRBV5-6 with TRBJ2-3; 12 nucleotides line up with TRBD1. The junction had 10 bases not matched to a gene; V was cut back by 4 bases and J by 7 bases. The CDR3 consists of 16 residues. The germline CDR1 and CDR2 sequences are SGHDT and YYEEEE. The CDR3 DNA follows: TGTGCCAGCAGCGGTACGGGACAGGGGGCAAGAAATACGCAGTATTTT. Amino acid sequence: CASSGTGQGARNTQYF.

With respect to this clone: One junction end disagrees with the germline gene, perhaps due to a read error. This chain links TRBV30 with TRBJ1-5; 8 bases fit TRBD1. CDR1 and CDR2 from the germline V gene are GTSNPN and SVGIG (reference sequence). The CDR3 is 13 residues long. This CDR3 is CAGSQGANQPQHF. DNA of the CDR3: TGTGCCGGGAGTCAGGGGGCTAATCAGCCCCAGCATTTT.

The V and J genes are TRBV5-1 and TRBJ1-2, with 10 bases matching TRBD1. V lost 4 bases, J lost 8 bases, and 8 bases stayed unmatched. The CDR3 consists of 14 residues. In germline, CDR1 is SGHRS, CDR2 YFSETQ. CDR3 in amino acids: CASSPAGQGIGYTF. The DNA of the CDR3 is TGCGCCAGCAGCCCCGCGGGACAGGGGATAGGCTACACCTTC.

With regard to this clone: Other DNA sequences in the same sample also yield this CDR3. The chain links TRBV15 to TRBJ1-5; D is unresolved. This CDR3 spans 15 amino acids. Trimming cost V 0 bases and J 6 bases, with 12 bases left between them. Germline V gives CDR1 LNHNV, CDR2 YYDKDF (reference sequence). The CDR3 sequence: CATSRDRGRVQPQHF. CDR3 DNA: TGTGCCACCAGCAGAGATCGTGGGAGGGTTCAGCCCCAGCATTTT.

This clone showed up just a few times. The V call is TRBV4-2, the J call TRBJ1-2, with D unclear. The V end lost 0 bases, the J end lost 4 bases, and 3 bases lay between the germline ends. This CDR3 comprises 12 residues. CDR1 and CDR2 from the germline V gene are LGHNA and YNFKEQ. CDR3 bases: TGTGCCAGCAGCCAAGAAGGCTATGGCTACACCTTC. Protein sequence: CASSQEGYGYTF.

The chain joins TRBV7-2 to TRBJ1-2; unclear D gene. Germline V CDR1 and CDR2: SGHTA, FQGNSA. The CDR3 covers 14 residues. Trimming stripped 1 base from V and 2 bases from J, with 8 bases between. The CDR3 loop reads CASSLDGGNYGYTF. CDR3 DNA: TGTGCCAGCAGCTTAGATGGAGGGAACTATGGCTACACCTTC.

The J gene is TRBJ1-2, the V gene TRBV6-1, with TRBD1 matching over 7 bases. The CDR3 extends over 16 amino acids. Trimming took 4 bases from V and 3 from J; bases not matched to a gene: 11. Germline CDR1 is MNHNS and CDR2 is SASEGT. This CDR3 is CASSAYRGMADYGYTF. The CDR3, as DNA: TGTGCCAGCAGTGCCTACAGGGGCATGGCTGACTATGGCTACACCTTC.

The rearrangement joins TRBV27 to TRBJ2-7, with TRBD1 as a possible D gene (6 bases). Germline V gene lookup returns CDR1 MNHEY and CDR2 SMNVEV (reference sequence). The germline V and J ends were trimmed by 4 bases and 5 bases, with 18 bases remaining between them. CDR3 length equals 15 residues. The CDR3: CASSWVSTGNHEQYF. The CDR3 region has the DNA TGTGCCAGCAGTTGGGTTAGCACAGGGAACCACGAGCAGTACTTC.

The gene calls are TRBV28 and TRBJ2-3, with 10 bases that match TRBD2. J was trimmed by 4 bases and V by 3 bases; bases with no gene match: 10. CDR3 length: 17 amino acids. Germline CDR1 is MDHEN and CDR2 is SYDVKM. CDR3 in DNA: TGTGCCAGCAGTTTTAGTCTAGCGGGAGAGGTCCCAGATACGCAGTATTTT. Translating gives CASSFSLAGEVPDTQYF.

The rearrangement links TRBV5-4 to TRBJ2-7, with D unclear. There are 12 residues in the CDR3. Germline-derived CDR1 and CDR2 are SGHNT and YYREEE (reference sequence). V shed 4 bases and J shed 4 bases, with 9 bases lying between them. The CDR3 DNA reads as TGTGCCAGCAGCCATCCAGGTTACGAGCAGTACTTC. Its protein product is CASSHPGYEQYF.

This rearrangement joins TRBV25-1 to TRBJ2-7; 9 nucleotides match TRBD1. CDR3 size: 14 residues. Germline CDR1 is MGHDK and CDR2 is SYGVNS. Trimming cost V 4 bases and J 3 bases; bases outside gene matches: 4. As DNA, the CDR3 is TGTGCCAGCAGTGGGGGACAGGGCAACTACGAGCAGTACTTC. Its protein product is CASSGGQGNYEQYF.

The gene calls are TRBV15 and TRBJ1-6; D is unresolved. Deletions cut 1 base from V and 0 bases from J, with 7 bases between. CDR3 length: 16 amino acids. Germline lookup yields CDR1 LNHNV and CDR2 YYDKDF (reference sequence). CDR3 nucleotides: TGTGCCACCAGCAGAGTGGTGGGCTCCTATAATTCACCCCTCCACTTT. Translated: CATSRVVGSYNSPLHF. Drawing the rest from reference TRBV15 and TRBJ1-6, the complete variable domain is DAMVIQNPRYQVTQFGKPVTLSCSQTLNHNVMYWYQQKSSQAPKLLFHYYDKDFNNEADTPDNFQSRRPNTSFCFLDIRSPGLGDTAMYLCATSRVVGSYNSPLHFGNGTRLTVT.

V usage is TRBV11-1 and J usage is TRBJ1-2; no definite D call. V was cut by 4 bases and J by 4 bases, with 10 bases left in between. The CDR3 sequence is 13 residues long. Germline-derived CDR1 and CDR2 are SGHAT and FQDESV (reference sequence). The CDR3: CASSSNPVYGYTF. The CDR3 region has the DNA TGTGCCAGCAGCTCCAACCCAGTCTATGGCTACACCTTC.

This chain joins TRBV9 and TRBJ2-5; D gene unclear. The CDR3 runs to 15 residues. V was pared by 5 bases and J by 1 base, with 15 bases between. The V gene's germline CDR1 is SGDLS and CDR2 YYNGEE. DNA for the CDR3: TGTGCCAGCAGTCCGGAAGGCCGCCCCCAAGAGACCCAGTACTTC. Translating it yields CASSPEGRPQETQYF.

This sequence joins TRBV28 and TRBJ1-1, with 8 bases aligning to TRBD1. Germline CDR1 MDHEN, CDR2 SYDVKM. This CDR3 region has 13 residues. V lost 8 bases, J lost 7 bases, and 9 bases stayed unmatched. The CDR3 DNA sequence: TGTGCCAGCGTGGACAGGGTAATCCTTGAAGCTTTCTTT. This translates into CASVDRVILEAFF.

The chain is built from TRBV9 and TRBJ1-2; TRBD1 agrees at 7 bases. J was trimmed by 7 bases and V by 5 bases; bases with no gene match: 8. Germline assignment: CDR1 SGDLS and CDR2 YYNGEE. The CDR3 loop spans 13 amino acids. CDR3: CASSLLGGSGYTF. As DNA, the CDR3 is TGTGCCAGCAGTCTCCTAGGGGGCAGTGGCTACACCTTC.

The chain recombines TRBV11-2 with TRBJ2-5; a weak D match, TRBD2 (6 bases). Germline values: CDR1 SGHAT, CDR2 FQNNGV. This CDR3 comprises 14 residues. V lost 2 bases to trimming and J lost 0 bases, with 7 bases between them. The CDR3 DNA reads TGTGCCAGCAGCTTACGGAGGGACCAAGAGACCCAGTACTTC. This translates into CASSLRRDQETQYF.

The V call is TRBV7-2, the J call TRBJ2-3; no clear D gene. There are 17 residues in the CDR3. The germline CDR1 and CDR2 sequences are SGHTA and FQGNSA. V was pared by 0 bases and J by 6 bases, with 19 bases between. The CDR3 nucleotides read TGTGCCAGCAGCTTAGCGTGGAATTTCGGGCCAAGGGATACGCAGTATTTT. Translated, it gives CASSLAWNFGPRDTQYF.

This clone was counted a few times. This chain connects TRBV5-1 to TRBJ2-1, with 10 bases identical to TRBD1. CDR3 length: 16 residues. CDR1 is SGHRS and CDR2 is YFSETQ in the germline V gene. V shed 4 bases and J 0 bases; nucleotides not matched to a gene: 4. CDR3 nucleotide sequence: TGCGCCAGCAGCCCGGGACAGGGGAGCTCCTACAATGAGCAGTTCTTC. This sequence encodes CASSPGQGSSYNEQFF.